The clone carrying this T cell receptor beta chain has a single count. The sample comes from a study of blood T cell repertoires in COVID-19. About the research overall: Acute and convalescent COVID-19 samples came from the United States, Italy and Spain. Sources were T cells, B-cell-depleted T cells, or PBMCs; the material itself was cDNA or gDNA.

Original processing notes: Estimation of nucleated cell counts relied on the amplification of reference gene primers. Profiled with immunoSEQ multiplex PCR; TCRdb holds only in-frame clones, not every one. That table gives V, J and clone size, and the DNA gave D and trimming. The sample lists approximately 25,000 clones, about 90% occurring once. The CDR3 totals 17 residues. Germline CDR1 is MNHEY and CDR2 is SMNVEV (reference sequence). V lost 4 bases, J lost 1 base, and 6 bases stayed unmatched. The clonotype comes from a woman aged 55-75 years with active COVID-19. The rearrangement links TRBV27 to TRBJ2-3; 12 positions agree with TRBD2. Sample: peripheral blood. In DNA, the CDR3 is TGTGCCAGCAGTTCCGGGACTAGCGGGCTCCGCACAGATACGCAGTATTTT. Translating it yields CASSSGTSGLRTDTQYF.